The table lists the clone carrying this TCR beta chain with many counts. This CDR3 spans 15 amino acids. V lost 3 bases and J lost 3, with 13 bases in between. This specimen comes from a study of T cells after yellow fever vaccination. TCRdb called the 5' RACE reads again in MiXCR, with one record for every CDR3 protein. The repertoire has about 170,000 distinct CDR3 sequences, 5.5% to 7.5% of them found once; the top ten carry just under 3%. The chain employs TRBV12-3 or TRBV12-4 and TRBJ2-3; D may correspond to TRBD1 or TRBD2 (5 bases each). The receptor was isolated from a man aged 18 to 29 who received the YFV17D yellow fever vaccine. Sample: CD4+ T cells sorted from PBMCs, taken on the day of the first yellow fever vaccination. CDR3 nucleotides: TGTGCCAGCAGTTTGAGGGGTTCGACGACAGATACGCAGTATTTT. Amino acid sequence: CASSLRGSTTDTQYF.